The T cell receptor (beta chain) under discussion was sequenced for a study of T cell repertoires in cytomegalovirus infection. From the reads, TCRdb called clonotypes with MiXCR, one entry per CDR3 protein. The table records under 90,000 distinct CDR3 sequences, around 21% of them present only once. The CDR3 runs 13 residues. CDR1 and CDR2 (germline): MNHEY, SMNVEV (reference sequence). V lost 3 bases, J lost 5 bases, and 7 bases lay in between. Details on this clonotype: Antigen specificity is unknown.

General study results and limits: The cumulative frequency of public TCR beta families identified carriers of CMV plus the relevant HLA.

The clonotype comes from a human donor in good health (CMV status not recorded). Some clones in this sample may be carry-over from other donors' samples. The sequencing input was PBMCs, sequenced either directly or after in vitro stimulation (not recorded which). The chain is built from TRBV27 and TRBJ1-4; D uncertain. The DNA for the CDR3 is TGTGCCAGCAGTTTTCGTCAGAATGAAAAACTGTTTTTT. Translating gives CASSFRQNEKLFF.